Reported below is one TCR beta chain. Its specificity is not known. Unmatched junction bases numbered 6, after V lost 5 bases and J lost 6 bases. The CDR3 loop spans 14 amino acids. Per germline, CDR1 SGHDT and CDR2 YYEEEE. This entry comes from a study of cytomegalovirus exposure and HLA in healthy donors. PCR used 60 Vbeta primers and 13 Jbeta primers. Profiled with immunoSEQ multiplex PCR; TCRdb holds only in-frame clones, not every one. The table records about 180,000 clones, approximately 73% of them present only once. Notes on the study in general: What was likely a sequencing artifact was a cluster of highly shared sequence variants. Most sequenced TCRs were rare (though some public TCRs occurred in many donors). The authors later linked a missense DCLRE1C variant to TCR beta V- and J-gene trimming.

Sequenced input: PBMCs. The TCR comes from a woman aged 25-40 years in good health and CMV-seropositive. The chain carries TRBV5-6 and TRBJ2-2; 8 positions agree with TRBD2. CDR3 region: CASRSNSGAGELFF. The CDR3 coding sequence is TGTGCCAGCAGGTCTAATAGCGGGGCCGGGGAGCTGTTTTTT. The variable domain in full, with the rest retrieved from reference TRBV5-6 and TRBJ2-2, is DAGVTQSPTHLIKTRGQQVTLRCSPKSGHDTVSWYQQALGQGPQFIFQYYEEEERQRGNFPDRFSGHQFPNYSSELNVNALLLGDSALYLCASRSNSGAGELFFGEGSRLTVL.